The 13 T cell receptor beta chains presented below share a single source sample, sequenced in a study of T cells in localized non-small cell lung cancer. Here immunoSEQ multiplex PCR was the method, and the copy in TCRdb shows in-frame clones only, minus some. The sample has about 92,000 clones; approximately 91% are singletons. Sequenced here: PBMCs, sampled before any cancer treatment. All receptors come from a woman aged 35-70 years with stage II squamous cell lung carcinoma.

The chain's CDR3 is CASSQDISGASNQPQHF. The CDR3, as DNA: TGTGCCAGCAGCCAAGATATCTCAGGGGCGAGCAATCAGCCCCAGCATTTT. The chain is built from TRBV4-2 and TRBJ1-5; possible D gene TRBD1, 6 bases. The CDR3 totals 17 residues. Trimming left V 0 bases short and J 1 base short, with 13 bases between. Germline CDR1 is LGHNA and CDR2 is YNFKEQ.

This clone has just one count. This chain links TRBV7-9 with TRBJ1-4; D not resolved. Germline CDR1 SEHNR, CDR2 FQNEAQ (reference sequence). Deletions cut 0 bases from V and 5 bases from J, with 7 bases between. This CDR3 has 14 residues. The CDR3 nucleotides are TGTGCCAGCAGCTTAGCAGGGAAGAATGAAAAACTGTTTTTT. Translating it yields CASSLAGKNEKLFF.

The chain carries TRBV10-3 and TRBJ2-3; D is uncertain. This CDR3 is built from 11 residues. The germline V gene encodes CDR1 ENHRY and CDR2 SYGVKD. Trimming removed 9 bases from V and 2 bases from J, with 6 bases in between. The DNA of the CDR3 is TGTGCCATTGGATACACAGATACGCAGTATTTT. Amino acids: CAIGYTDTQYF.

The chain combines TRBV18 with TRBJ1-4, with D hard to call. CDR1 is KGHSH, CDR2 LQKENI, per germline. The CDR3 contains 15 residues. V lost 2 bases, J lost 7 bases, and 14 bases lay in between. In DNA, the CDR3 is TGTGCCAGCTCACCAGTCGACGTGGGAGCTGAAAAACTGTTTTTT. Translation gives CASSPVDVGAEKLFF.

A single count supports this clone. V usage is TRBV6-1 and J usage is TRBJ2-3; TRBD2 matches at 10 bases. V lost 4 bases to trimming and J lost 2 bases; unmatched junction nucleotides: 6. This CDR3 has 16 residues. Germline V gives CDR1 MNHNS, CDR2 SASEGT. CDR3 sequence reads: CASSVLLAGITDTQYF. For the CDR3, the DNA is TGTGCCAGCAGTGTGCTACTAGCGGGAATCACAGATACGCAGTATTTT.

The chain is built from TRBV6-5 and TRBJ1-4; 7 nucleotides agree with TRBD1. Germline V CDR1 and CDR2: MNHEY, SVGAGI. The length of the CDR3 is 12 residues. With 5 bases clipped from V and 12 bases from J, the junction kept 6 bases outside the gene matches. The CDR3 sequence is CASSRTGGELFF. In DNA form, the CDR3 reads TGTGCCAGCAGTCGGACAGGCGGGGAACTGTTTTTT.

J is TRBJ2-7 and V is TRBV21-1; the table's D call of TRBD1 was not tested on the DNA. TRBV21-1 is recorded as a pseudogene. The CDR3 extends over 13 amino acids. The CDR3 here is CASSKGDSYEQYF. CDR3 bases: TGTGCCAGCAGCAAAGGGGACAGCTACGAGCAGTACTTC.

J is TRBJ2-7 and V is TRBV15, with a possible D match to TRBD1 (5 bases). The CDR3 is made up of 13 amino acids. Per germline, CDR1 LNHNV and CDR2 YYDKDF (reference sequence). V was trimmed by 5 bases and J by 4 bases, leaving 12 bases between them. CDR3 loop: CATSATAHYEQYF. CDR3 DNA sequence: TGTGCCACCAGCGCGACAGCGCATTACGAGCAGTACTTC. The full variable domain, its missing parts supplied by reference TRBV15 and TRBJ2-7, is DAMVIQNPRYQVTQFGKPVTLSCSQTLNHNVMYWYQQKSSQAPKLLFHYYDKDFNNEADTPDNFQSRRPNTSFCFLDIRSPGLGDTAMYLCATSATAHYEQYFGPGTRLTVT.

In DNA form, the CDR3 reads TGTGCCAGCAGCCCGTTGGAAACTGAAGCTTTCTTT. Translation: CASSPLETEAFF. This chain links TRBV11-2 with TRBJ1-1; D gene unclear. The CDR3 is 12 amino acids. CDR1 and CDR2 from the germline V gene are SGHAT and FQNNGV. Trimming shortened V by 5 bases and J by 5 bases, and 9 bases separated the two germline ends.

This chain uses TRBV6-1 with TRBJ1-1; no firm D call. In germline, CDR1 is MNHNS, CDR2 SASEGT. This CDR3 comprises 13 residues. V shed 2 bases and J shed 3 bases, with 7 bases lying between them. The CDR3 DNA is TGTGCCAGCAGTGAAACGCTGGACACTGAAGCTTTCTTT. It specifies CASSETLDTEAFF.

J is TRBJ2-5 and V is TRBV29-1; the D is unclear. Trimming took 7 bases from V and 3 from J, leaving 9 bases between them. The CDR3 is made up of 11 amino acids. The germline V gene has CDR1 SQVTM and CDR2 ANQGSEA. Here the CDR3 DNA reads TGCAGCGCGTACCACGAAGAGACCCAGTACTTC. It encodes CSAYHEETQYF.

As concerns this clone: The identical CDR3 is also encoded by other nucleotide sequences in the sample. The chain has TRBV5-4 and TRBJ2-3, with 10 bases aligning to TRBD2. In germline, CDR1 is SGHNT, CDR2 YYREEE (reference sequence). The CDR3 extends over 16 amino acids. After removal of 0 bases from V and 1 base from J, the junction contained 2 bases not matched to a gene. The CDR3 DNA is TGTGCCAGCAGCTTGGGGCTAGCGGGGGGCACAGATACGCAGTATTTT. This encodes CASSLGLAGGTDTQYF.

This chain uses TRBV4-1 with TRBJ1-3, with 7 positions matching TRBD1. CDR1 and CDR2 from the germline V gene are MGHRA and YSYEKL. The CDR3 is 16 residues long. V shed 4 bases, J shed 0 bases, and the junction held 6 bases outside the gene matches. The DNA of the CDR3 is TGCGCCAGCAGCCCGTTTCCAGGGGGCTCTGGAAACACCATATATTTT. Its protein is CASSPFPGGSGNTIYF.